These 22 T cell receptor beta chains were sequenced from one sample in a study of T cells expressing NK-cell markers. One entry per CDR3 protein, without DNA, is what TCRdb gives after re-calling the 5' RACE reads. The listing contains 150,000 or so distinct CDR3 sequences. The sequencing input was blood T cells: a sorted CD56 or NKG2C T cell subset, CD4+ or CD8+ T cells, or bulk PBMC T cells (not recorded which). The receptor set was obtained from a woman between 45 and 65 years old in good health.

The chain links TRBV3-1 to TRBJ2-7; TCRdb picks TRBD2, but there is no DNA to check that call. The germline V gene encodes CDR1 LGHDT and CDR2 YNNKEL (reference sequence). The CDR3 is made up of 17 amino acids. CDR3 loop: CASSQVTSGPSSYEQYF.

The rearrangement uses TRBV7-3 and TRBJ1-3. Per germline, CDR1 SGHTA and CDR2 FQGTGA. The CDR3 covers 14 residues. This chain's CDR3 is CASSLADTGNTIYF.

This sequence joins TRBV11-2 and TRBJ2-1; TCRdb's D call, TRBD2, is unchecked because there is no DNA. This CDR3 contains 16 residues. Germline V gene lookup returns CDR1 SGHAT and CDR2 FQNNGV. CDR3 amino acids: CASSSSTSGIFESAFF.

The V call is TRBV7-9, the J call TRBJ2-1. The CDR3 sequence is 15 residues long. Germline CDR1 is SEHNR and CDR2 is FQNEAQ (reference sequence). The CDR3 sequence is CASSGLGSSYNEQFF.

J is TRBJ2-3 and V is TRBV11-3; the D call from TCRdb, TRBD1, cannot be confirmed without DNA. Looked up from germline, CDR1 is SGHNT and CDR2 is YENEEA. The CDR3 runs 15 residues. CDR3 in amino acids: CASSPPGGRTDTQYF.

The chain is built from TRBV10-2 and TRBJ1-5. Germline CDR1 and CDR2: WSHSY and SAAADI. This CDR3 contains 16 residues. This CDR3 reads CASSEVSFSFNQPQHF.

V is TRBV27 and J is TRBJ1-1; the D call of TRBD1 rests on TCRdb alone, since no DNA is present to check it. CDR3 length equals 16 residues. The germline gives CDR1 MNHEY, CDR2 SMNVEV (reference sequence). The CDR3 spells CASSPKTGETFTEAFF.

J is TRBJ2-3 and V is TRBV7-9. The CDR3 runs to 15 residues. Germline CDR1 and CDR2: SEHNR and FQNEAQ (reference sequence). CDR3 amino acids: CASSLSTSQTDTQYF.

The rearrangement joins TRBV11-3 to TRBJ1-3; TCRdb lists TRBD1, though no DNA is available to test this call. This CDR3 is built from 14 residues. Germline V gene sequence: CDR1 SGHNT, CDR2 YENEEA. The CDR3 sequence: CASSWDRAGNTIYF.

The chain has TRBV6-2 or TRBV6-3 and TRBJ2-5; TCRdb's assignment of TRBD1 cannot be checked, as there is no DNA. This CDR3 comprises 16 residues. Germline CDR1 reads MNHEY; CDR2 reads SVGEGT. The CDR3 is CASRKISGGEEETQYF.

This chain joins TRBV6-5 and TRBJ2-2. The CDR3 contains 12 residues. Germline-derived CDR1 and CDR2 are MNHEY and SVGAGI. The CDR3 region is CASSPLTGELFF.

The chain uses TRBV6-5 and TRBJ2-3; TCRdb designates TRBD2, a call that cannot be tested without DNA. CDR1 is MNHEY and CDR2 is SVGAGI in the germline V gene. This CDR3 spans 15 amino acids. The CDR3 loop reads CASSRGASGGDTQYF.

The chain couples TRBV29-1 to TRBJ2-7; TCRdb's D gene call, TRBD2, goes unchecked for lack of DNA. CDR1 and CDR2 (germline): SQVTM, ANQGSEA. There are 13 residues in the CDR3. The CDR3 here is CSVDTIGSYEQYF.

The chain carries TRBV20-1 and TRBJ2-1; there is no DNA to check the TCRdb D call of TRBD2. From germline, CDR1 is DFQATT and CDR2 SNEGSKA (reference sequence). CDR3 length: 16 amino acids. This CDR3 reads CSASSGSGRVYNEQFF.

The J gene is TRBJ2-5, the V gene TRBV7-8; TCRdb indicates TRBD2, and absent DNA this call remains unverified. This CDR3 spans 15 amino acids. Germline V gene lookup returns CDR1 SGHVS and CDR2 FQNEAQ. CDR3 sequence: CASSPPGLVVETQYF.

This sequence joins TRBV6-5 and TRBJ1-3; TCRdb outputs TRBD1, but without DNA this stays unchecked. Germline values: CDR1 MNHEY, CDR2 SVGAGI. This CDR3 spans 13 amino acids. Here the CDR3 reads CASSPGPGNTIYF.

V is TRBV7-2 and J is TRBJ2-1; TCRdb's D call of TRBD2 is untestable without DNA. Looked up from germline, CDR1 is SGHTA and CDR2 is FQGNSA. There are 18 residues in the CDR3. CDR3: CASSLVDGLAGTYNEQFF. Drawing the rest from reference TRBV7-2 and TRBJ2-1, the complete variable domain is GAGVSQSPSNKVTEKGKDVELRCDPISGHTALYWYRQSLGQGLEFLIYFQGNSAPDKSGLPSDRFSAERTGGSVSTLTIQRTQQEDSAVYLCASSLVDGLAGTYNEQFFGPGTRLTVL.

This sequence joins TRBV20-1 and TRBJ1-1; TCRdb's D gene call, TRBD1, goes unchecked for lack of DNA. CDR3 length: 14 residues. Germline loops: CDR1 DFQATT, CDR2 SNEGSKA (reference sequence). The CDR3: CSAVLTGENTEAFF.

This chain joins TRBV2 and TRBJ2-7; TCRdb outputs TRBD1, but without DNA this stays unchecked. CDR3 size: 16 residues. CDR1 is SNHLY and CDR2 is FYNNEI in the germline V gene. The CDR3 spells CASSEKKASPTYEQYF.

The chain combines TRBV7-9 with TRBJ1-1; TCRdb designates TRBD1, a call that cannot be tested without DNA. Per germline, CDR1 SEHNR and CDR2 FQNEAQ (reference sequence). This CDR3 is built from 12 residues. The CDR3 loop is CASSTTGSEAFF.

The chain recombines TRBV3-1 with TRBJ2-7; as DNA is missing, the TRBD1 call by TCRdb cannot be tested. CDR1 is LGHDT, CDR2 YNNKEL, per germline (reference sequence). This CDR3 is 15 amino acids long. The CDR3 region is CASSQAWGDPYEQYF.

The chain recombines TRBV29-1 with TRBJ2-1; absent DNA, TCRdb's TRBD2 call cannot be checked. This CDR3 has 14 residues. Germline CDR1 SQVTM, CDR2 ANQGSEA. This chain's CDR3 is CSVVTAGGFNEQFF.